The clone carrying this T cell receptor (beta chain) was seen repeatedly, ten times or more. Its antigen remains unidentified. This CDR3 has 13 residues. V was cut by 3 bases and J by 5 bases, with 13 bases left in between. Germline-derived CDR1 and CDR2 are DFQATT and SNEGSKA (reference sequence). With a duration under 2 months, the hyperthyroidism was newly diagnosed in patients aged 18 to 65. This record comes from a study of T cells in Graves' hyperthyroidism and ophthalmopathy. Study results and caveats: Most thyroid clonotypes with frequency above 0.001 were detected in blood. The model predicted ophthalmopathy a median approximately 6.3 months before onset.

RNA transcripts served as the template for amplifying TCR beta CDR3 regions. The HTBI primer set drove a first-round RT-PCR of the TCR CDR3. Each CDR3 protein gets one entry after TCRdb re-called the multiplex PCR reads with MiXCR. The sample consists of fewer than 200,000 distinct CDR3 sequences, about 9% of them appearing once. The receptor was derived from a young woman with Graves' hyperthyroidism that later progressed to Graves' ophthalmopathy. The chain combines TRBV20-1 with TRBJ1-1, with D unclear. The sequencing sample was made of blood. CDR3 bases: TGCAGTGCTAGTAAAGGGAGTGAGACTGAAGCTTTCTTT. Translating gives CSASKGSETEAFF.